These 10 T cell receptor beta chains were sequenced from one sample in a study of T cell repertoires in cytomegalovirus infection. Each CDR3 protein is one row after TCRdb ran MiXCR on the reads. The sample has hundreds of thousands of distinct CDR3 sequences, 20% to 25% seen once. The sample comprised CD8+ T cells from PBMCs. All receptors derive from a human donor in good health (CMV status not recorded). Some clones in this sample may be carry-over from other donors' samples.

This clonotype was observed at least ten times. The V call is TRBV6-2 or TRBV6-3, the J call TRBJ1-1, with unresolved D. Looked up from germline, CDR1 is MNHEY and CDR2 is SVGEGT. This CDR3 region has 10 residues. Trimming removed 6 bases at V and 4 bases at J, with 3 bases between. This CDR3 reads CASSSTEAFF. In DNA form, the CDR3 reads TGTGCCAGCAGCAGCACTGAAGCTTTCTTT.

This clonotype was detected only a few times. J is TRBJ2-2 and V is TRBV28; TRBD1 agrees at 8 bases. CDR3 length: 16 residues. With V trimmed by 4 bases and J by 4 bases, 8 bases remained unmatched. The germline gives CDR1 MDHEN, CDR2 SYDVKM. In DNA form, the CDR3 reads TGTGCCAGCAGTTCGGGACAGGTCCTCCCCACCGGGGAGCTGTTTTTT. Translating gives CASSSGQVLPTGELFF.

This clonotype showed up just a few times. The CDR3 is CASSWKGKNEQFF. CDR3 coding DNA: TGTGCCAGCAGTTGGAAAGGGAAGAATGAGCAGTTCTTC. The chain uses TRBV27 and TRBJ2-1, with D unclear. This CDR3 is 13 amino acids long. V was clipped by 4 bases and J by 7 bases, with 11 bases between them. Germline values: CDR1 MNHEY, CDR2 SMNVEV (reference sequence).

This chain links TRBV29-1 with TRBJ2-2; possibly TRBD2 for D (6 bases). The CDR3 consists of 11 residues. The germline V gene has CDR1 SQVTM and CDR2 ANQGSEA. V lost 7 bases, J lost 7 bases, and 10 bases lay in between. CDR3 amino acids: CSGLVSGELFF. CDR3 nucleotides: TGCAGCGGACTAGTTAGCGGGGAGCTGTTTTTT.

V usage is TRBV25-1 and J usage is TRBJ1-1, with D possibly matching TRBD1 (5 bases). This CDR3 contains 15 residues. V was clipped by 2 bases and J by 0 bases, with 10 bases between them. Germline values: CDR1 MGHDK, CDR2 SYGVNS. The CDR3 spells CASSERKGLNTEAFF. The DNA of the CDR3 is TGTGCCAGCAGTGAAAGGAAGGGACTGAACACTGAAGCTTTCTTT.

This clonotype has a handful of counts. This chain links TRBV12-3 or TRBV12-4 with TRBJ1-2, with D perhaps matching TRBD1 (5 bases). V lost 5 bases and J lost 4, with 8 bases in between. This CDR3 has 12 amino acids. The DNA of the CDR3 is TGTGCCAGCAGTACGGGACCCTATGGCTACACCTTC. Protein sequence: CASSTGPYGYTF.

Ten or more counts support this clonotype. V is TRBV12-3 or TRBV12-4 and J is TRBJ2-7; 9 bases fit TRBD1. Unmatched junction bases numbered 6, after V lost 6 bases and J lost 3 bases. This CDR3 has 14 residues. Here the CDR3 DNA reads TGTGCCAGCAGCTCCGGGACAGGGCTCTACGAGCAGTACTTC. Translation gives CASSSGTGLYEQYF.

This clonotype has a handful of counts. V is TRBV6-2 or TRBV6-3 and J is TRBJ2-3; 8 positions agree with TRBD1. With 0 bases clipped from V and 7 bases from J, the junction kept 9 bases outside the gene matches. This CDR3 comprises 16 residues. Per germline, CDR1 MNHEY and CDR2 SVGEGT. In DNA, the CDR3 is TGTGCCAGCAGTTACTCAAAGGACAGGGCACGAAATACGCAGTATTTT. Its translation is CASSYSKDRARNTQYF.

Only a few counts were recorded for this clonotype. This sequence joins TRBV10-3 and TRBJ2-3, with 7 bases fitting TRBD2. The CDR3 extends over 16 amino acids. The trim removed 3 bases at V and 2 bases at J, leaving 8 bases unmatched. Germline assignment: CDR1 ENHRY and CDR2 SYGVKD. In DNA, the CDR3 is TGTGCCATCAGTGAACGGGCTAGCGGACACACAGATACGCAGTATTTT. This encodes CAISERASGHTDTQYF.

This rearrangement joins TRBV10-3 to TRBJ2-7; D perhaps matches TRBD2 (6 bases). The germline CDR1 and CDR2 sequences are ENHRY and SYGVKD. This CDR3 spans 15 amino acids. Deletions cut 0 bases from V and 2 bases from J, with 11 bases between. CDR3 coding DNA: TGTGCCATCAGTGAGTCCCCACGCGGGACCTACGAGCAGTACGTC. It translates to CAISESPRGTYEQYV.